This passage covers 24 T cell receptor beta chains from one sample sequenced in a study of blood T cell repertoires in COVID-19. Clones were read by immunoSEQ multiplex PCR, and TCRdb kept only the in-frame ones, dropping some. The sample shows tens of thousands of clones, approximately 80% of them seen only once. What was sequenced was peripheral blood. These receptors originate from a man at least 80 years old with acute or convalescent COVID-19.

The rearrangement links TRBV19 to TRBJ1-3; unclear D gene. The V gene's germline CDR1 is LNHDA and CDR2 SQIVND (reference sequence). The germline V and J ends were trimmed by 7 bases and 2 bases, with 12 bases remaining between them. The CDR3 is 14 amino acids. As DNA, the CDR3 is TGTGCCAGTAATCTACCGGGAGCTGGAAACACCATATATTTT. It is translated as CASNLPGAGNTIYF.

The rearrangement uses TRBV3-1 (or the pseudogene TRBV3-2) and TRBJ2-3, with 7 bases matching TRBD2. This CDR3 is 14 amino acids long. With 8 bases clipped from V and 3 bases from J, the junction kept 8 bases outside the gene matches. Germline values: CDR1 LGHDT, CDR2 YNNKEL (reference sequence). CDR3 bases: TGTGCCAGCTCTTGGCTAGCGGATACAGATACGCAGTATTTT. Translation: CASSWLADTDTQYF.

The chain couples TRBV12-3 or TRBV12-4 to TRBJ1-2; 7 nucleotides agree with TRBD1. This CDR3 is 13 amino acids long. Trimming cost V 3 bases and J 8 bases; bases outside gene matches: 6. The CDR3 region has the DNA TGTGCCAGCAGTTTCCGGGACAGCCGGGGCTACACCTTC. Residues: CASSFRDSRGYTF.

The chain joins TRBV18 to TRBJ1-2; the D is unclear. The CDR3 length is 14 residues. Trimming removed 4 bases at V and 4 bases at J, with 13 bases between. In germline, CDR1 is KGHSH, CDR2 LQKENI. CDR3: CASSLVDAGYGYTF. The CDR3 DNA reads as TGTGCCAGCTCACTGGTCGATGCCGGCTATGGCTACACCTTC.

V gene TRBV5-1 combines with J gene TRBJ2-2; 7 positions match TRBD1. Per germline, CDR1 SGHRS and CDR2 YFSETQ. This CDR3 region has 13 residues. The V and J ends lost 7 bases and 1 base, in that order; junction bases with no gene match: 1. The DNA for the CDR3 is TGCGCCAGCCAGGGGGAGAACACCGGGGAGCTGTTTTTT. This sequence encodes CASQGENTGELFF.

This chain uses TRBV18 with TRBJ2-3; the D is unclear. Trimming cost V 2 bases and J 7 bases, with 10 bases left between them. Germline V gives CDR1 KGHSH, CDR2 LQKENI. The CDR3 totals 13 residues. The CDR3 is CASSPNSPNTQYF. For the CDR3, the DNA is TGTGCCAGCTCACCAAATAGCCCGAATACGCAGTATTTT.

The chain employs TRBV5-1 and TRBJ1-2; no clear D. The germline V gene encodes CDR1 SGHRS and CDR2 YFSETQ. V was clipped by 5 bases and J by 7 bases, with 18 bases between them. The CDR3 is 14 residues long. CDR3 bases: TGCGCCAGCAGGACTAATGACAAGGATGCTGGCTACACCTTC. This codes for CASRTNDKDAGYTF.

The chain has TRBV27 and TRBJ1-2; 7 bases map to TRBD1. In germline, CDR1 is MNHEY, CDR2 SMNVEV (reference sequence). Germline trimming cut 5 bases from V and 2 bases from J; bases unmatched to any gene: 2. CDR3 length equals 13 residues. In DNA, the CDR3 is TGTGCCAGCAGTCGGGACAGAAACTATGGCTACACCTTC. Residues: CASSRDRNYGYTF.

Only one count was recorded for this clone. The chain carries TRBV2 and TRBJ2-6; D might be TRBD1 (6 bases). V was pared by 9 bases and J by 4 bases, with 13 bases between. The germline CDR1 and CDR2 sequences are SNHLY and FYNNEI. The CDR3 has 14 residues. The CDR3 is CASQGFSGANVLTF. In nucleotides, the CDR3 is TGTGCCAGTCAGGGGTTCTCAGGGGCCAACGTCCTGACTTTC.

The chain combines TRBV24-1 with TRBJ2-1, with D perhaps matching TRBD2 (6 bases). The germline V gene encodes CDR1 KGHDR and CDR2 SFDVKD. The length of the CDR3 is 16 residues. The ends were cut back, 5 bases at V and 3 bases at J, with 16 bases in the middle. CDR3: CATSGTGVRDYNEQFF. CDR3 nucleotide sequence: TGTGCCACCAGTGGAACGGGAGTCAGAGACTACAATGAGCAGTTCTTC.

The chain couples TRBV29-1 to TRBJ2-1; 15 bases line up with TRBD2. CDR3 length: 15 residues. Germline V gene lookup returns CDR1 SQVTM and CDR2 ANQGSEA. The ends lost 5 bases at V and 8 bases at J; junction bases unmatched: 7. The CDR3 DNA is TGCAGCGTTAGGGGGACTAGCGGGAGGATCTATGAGCAGTTCTTC. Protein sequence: CSVRGTSGRIYEQFF.

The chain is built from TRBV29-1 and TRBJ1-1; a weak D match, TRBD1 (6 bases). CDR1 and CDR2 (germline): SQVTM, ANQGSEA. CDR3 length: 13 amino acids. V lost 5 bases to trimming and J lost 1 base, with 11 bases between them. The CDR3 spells CSVRTVSNTEAFF. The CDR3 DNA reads TGCAGCGTTCGGACAGTTTCGAACACTGAAGCTTTCTTT.

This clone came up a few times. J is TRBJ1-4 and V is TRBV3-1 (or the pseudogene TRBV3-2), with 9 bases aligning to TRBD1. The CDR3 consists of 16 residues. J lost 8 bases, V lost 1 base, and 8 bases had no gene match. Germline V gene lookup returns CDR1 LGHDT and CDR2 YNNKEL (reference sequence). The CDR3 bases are TGTGCCAGCAGCCAAGGAACCGGGACAGGGTACGAAAAACTGTTTTTT. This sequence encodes CASSQGTGTGYEKLFF.

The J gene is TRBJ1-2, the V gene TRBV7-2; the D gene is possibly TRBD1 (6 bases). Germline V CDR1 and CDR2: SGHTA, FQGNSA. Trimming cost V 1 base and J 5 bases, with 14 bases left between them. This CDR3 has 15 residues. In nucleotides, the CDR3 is TGTGCCAGCAGCTTAGGACGGGACATATATTATGGCTACACCTTC. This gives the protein CASSLGRDIYYGYTF.

The CDR3 nucleotides are TGTGCCAGCACTACAGGTGGGGTTGAAAAACTGTTTTTT. Translated: CASTTGGVEKLFF. The chain links TRBV25-1 to TRBJ1-4, with D maybe TRBD1 (5 bases). Per the germline V gene, CDR1 is MGHDK and CDR2 is SYGVNS. The CDR3 is made up of 13 amino acids. V was trimmed by 7 bases and J by 7 bases, leaving 13 bases between them.

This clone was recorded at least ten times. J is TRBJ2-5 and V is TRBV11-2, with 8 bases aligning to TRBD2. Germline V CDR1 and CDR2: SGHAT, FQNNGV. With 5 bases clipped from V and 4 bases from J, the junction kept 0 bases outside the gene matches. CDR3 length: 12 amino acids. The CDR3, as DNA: TGTGCCAGCAGCCGGGGGGGAGAGACCCAGTACTTC. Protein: CASSRGGETQYF.

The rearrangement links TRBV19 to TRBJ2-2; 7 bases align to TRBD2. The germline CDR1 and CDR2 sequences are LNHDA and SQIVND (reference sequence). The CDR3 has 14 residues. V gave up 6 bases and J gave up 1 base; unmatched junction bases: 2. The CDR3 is CASRPSGNTGELFF. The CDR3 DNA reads TGTGCCAGTAGGCCTAGCGGGAACACCGGGGAGCTGTTTTTT.

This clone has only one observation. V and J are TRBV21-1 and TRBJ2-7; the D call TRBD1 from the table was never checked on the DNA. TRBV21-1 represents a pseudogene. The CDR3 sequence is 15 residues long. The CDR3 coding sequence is TGTGCCAGCAGCATTAACAGGGTACAACCCTACGAGCAGTACTTC. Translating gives CASSINRVQPYEQYF.

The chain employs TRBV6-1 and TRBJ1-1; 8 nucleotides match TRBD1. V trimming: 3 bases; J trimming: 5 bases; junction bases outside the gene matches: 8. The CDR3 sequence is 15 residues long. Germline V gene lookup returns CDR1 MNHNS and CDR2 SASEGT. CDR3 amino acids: CASSDFRTGRTEAFF. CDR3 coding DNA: TGTGCCAGCAGTGATTTTCGGACAGGGAGGACTGAAGCTTTCTTT.

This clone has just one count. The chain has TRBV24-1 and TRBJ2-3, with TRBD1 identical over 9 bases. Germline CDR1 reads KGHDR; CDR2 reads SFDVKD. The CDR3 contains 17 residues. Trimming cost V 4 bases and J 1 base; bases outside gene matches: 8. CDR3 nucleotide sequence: TGTGCCACCAGTGAACCACAGGGGGCGTCCGGCACAGATACGCAGTATTTT. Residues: CATSEPQGASGTDTQYF.

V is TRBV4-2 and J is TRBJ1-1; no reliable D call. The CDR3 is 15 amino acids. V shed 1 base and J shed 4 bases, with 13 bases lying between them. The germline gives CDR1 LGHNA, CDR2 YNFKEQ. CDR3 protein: CASSQGTRVGTEAFF. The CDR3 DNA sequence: TGTGCCAGCAGCCAAGGGACGCGGGTCGGCACTGAAGCTTTCTTT.

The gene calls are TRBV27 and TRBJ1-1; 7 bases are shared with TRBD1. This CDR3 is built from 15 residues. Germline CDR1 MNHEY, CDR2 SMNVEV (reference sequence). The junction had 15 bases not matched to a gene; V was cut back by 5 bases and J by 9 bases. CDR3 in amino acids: CASSLQTGLASKAFF. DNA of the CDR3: TGTGCCAGCAGTCTACAGACAGGGTTGGCCTCAAAAGCTTTCTTT.

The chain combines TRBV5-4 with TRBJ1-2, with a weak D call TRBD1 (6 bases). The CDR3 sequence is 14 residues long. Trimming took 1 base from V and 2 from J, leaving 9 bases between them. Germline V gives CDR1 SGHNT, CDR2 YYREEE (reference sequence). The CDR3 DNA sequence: TGTGCCAGCAGCTTGAGGCAGGGGAACTATGGCTACACCTTC. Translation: CASSLRQGNYGYTF.

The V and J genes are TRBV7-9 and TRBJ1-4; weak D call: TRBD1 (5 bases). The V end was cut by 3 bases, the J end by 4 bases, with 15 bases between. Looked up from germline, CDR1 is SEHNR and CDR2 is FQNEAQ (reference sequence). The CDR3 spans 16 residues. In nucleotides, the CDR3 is TGTGCCAGCAGCTTTAAATGGGGGGATTTTAATGAAAAACTGTTTTTT. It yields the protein CASSFKWGDFNEKLFF. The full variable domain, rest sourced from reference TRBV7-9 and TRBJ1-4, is DTGVSQNPRHKITKRGQNVTFRCDPISEHNRLYWYRQTLGQGPEFLTYFQNEAQLEKSRLLSDRFSAERPKGSFSTLEIQRTEQGDSAMYLCASSFKWGDFNEKLFFGSGTQLSVL.